This TCR beta chain emerged from a study of blood T cell repertoires in COVID-19. On the study more broadly: There were acute and convalescent COVID-19 samples, and they came from the United States, Italy and Spain. Sources were T cells, B-cell-depleted T cells, or PBMCs; the material itself was cDNA or gDNA.

Germline assignment: CDR1 SGHTA and CDR2 FQGNSA. The CDR3 extends over 16 amino acids. V trimming: 5 bases; J trimming: 2 bases; junction bases outside the gene matches: 5. In the authors' workflow: Reference gene primers were amplified, and this amplification served to estimate nucleated cell counts. Generated by immunoSEQ multiplex PCR, the TCRdb table keeps only in-frame clones and is missing some. That table gives V, J and clone size, and the DNA gave D and trimming. The table shows some 200,000 clones, with about 75% occurring only once. This rearrangement joins TRBV7-2 to TRBJ2-3; TRBD2 matches 12 bases. The sample consisted of peripheral blood. The origin of this receptor is a woman aged 45-65 years with active or convalescent COVID-19. The CDR3 DNA is TGTGCCAGCAGCCGTACTAGCGGGGGGACCACAGATACGCAGTATTTT. Translated, it gives CASSRTSGGTTDTQYF.